This T cell receptor (beta chain) was sequenced during a study of T cells after yellow fever vaccination. TCRdb independently ran MiXCR on the 5' RACE reads; one entry per CDR3 protein. The sample lists fewer than 650,000 distinct CDR3 sequences; 20% to 25% were seen once. The CDR3 is made up of 15 amino acids. The V gene lost 1 base and the J gene lost 6 bases, with 13 bases spanning the gap. Germline CDR1 reads SGHTA; CDR2 reads FQGNSA. This sequence joins TRBV7-2 and TRBJ2-4; no clear D. This clonotype was sampled from a man between 18 and 29 years old who received the YFV17D yellow fever vaccine. Here the sequenced sample was PBMCs, taken 21 days after the first yellow fever vaccination. CDR3 loop: CASSLGDTTRNIQYF. The CDR3 DNA reads as TGTGCCAGCAGCTTAGGAGACACCACCAGAAACATTCAGTACTTC. Full variable domain (rest looked up from reference TRBV7-2 and TRBJ2-4): GAGVSQSPSNKVTEKGKDVELRCDPISGHTALYWYRQSLGQGLEFLIYFQGNSAPDKSGLPSDRFSAERTGGSVSTLTIQRTQQEDSAVYLCASSLGDTTRNIQYFGAGTRLSVL.